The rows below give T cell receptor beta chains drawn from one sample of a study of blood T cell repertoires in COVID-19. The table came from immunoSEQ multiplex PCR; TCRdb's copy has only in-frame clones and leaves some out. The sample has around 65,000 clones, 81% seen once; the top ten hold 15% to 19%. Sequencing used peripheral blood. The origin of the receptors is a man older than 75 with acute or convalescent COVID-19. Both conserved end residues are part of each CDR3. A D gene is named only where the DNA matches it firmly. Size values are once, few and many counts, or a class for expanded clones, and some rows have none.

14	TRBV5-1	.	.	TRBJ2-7	TGCGCCAGCAGCTTGCCAGGCGCTTCCTACGAGCAGTACTTC	CASSLPGASYEQYF
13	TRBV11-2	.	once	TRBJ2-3	TGTGCCAGCAGCTTAGATAGAGTAGATACGCAGTATTTT	CASSLDRVDTQYF
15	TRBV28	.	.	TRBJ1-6	TGTGCCAGCAGTTTATCTGCGGGACTTAATTCACCCCTCCACTTT	CASSLSAGLNSPLHF
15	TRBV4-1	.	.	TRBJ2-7	TGCGCCAGCAGCCCCGTCCAGCTAGACTCCTACGAGCAGTACTTC	CASSPVQLDSYEQYF
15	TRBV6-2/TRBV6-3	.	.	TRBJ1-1	TGTGCCAGCAGTCCCAGAGGGAGGGGTAATACTGAAGCTTTCTTT	CASSPRGRGNTEAFF
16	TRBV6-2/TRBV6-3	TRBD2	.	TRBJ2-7	TGTGCCAGCAGTATTCTCCTAGCGGGAGGACACTACGAGCAGTACTTC	CASSILLAGGHYEQYF
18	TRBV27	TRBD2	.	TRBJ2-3	TGTGCCAGCAGAGTTCGCGGGAGGGCCGGTGTTAGCACAGATACGCAGTATTTT	CASRVRGRAGVSTDTQYF
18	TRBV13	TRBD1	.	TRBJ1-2	TGTGCCAGCAGCGCTACACCCGGGACAGAATCAAGGGACTATGGCTACACCTTC	CASSATPGTESRDYGYTF
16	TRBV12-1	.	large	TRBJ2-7	TGTGCCAGCAGCGTGGTCCCTCCAGGAGGCTCCTACGAGCAGTACTTC	CASSVVPPGGSYEQYF
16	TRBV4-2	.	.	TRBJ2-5	TGTGCCAGCAGCCGAAACGTGCGTAGCGGCGAAGAGACCCAGTACTTC	CASSRNVRSGEETQYF
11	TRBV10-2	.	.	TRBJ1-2	TGCGCCATATTCGGGGGGGGCGGCTACACCTTC	CAIFGGGGYTF
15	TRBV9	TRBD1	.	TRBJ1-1	TGTGCCAGCAGCCGGGACAGGGGGCTTGGCACTGAAGCTTTCTTT	CASSRDRGLGTEAFF
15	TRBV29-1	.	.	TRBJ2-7	TGCAGCGTTGAAGTTCCAGCTCCAGGGCTCTACGAGCAGTACTTC	CSVEVPAPGLYEQYF
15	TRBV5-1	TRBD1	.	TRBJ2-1	TGCGCCAGCAGCTTACGACAGGGGCGCAACAATGAGCAGTTCTTC	CASSLRQGRNNEQFF
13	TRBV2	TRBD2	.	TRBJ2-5	TGTGCCAGCAGACTAGCGGGGGGTTCGACCCAGTACTTC	CASRLAGGSTQYF
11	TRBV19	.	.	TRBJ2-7	TGTGCCAGTACCCAGGGCTACGAGCAGTACTTC	CASTQGYEQYF
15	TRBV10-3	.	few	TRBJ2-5	TGTGCCATCAGTGAGCGTCGGGAGAGCCAAGAGACCCAGTACTTC	CAISERRESQETQYF
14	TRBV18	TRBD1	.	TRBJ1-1	TGTGCCAGCTCACCGGGACAGGTAAACACTGAAGCTTTCTTT	CASSPGQVNTEAFF
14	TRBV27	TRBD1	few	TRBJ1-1	TGTGCCAGCAGTCCAAACAGGGGGCTGACTGAAGCTTTCTTT	CASSPNRGLTEAFF
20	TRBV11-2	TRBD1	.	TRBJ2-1	TGTTCCAGCAGCTTAGAGGGTTTGGCGGGTTGGGACAGGGGGCCCACTGAGCAGTTCTTC	CSSSLEGLAGWDRGPTEQFF
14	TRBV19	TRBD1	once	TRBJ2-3	TGTGCCAGTAGTCTGACAGGGGGTGCAGATACGCAGTATTTT	CASSLTGGADTQYF
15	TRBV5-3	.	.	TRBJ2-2	TGTGCCAGAAGCCCGGACAGACGGAACACCGGGGAGCTGTTTTTT	CARSPDRRNTGELFF
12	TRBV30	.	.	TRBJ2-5	TGTGCCTGGAGTCCGCAGCGGGAGACCCAGTACTTC	CAWSPQRETQYF
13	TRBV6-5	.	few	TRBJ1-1	TGTGCCAGCAGTACAGGGTTGAACACTGAAGCTTTCTTT	CASSTGLNTEAFF
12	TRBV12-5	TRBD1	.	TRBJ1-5	TGTGCTAGTGGCCGTGACAGGGGCCTGCAGCATTTT	CASGRDRGLQHF
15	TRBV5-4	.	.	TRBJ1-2	TGTGCCAGCAGCCACCACAGGAGCACTAACTATGGCTACACCTTC	CASSHHRSTNYGYTF
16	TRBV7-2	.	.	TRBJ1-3	TGTGCCAGCAGCTTAGCAACGGACTACTCTGGAAACACCATATATTTT	CASSLATDYSGNTIYF
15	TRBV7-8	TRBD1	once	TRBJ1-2	TGTGCCAGCAGCGAGGGACAGCTAAAAGTCTATGGCTACACCTTC	CASSEGQLKVYGYTF
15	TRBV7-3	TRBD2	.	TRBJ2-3	TGTGCCAGCAGCACCAGCGGGAGGGGGTCAGATACGCAGTATTTT	CASSTSGRGSDTQYF
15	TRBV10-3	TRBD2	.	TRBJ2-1	TGTGCCATCAGTGAGGGACTAGCGGGGGGTAATGAGCAGTTCTTC	CAISEGLAGGNEQFF
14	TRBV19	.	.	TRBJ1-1	TGTGCCAGTAGTACCCAAGACAGGACCACTGAAGCTTTCTTT	CASSTQDRTTEAFF
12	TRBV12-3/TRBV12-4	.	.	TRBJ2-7	TGTGCCAGCAGAGAAATGGCGGGAGAGCAGTACTTC	CASREMAGEQYF
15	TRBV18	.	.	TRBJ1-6	TGTGCCAGCTCACCAGGGCAGGACTATAATTCACCCCTCCACTTT	CASSPGQDYNSPLHF
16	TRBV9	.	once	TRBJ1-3	TGTGCCAGCAGCGTAGGGGGGCAGGGGTCCGGAAACACCATATATTTT	CASSVGGQGSGNTIYF
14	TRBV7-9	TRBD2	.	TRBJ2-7	TGTGCCAGCAGCCGTACTAGCGGGGGTTACGAGCAGTACTTC	CASSRTSGGYEQYF
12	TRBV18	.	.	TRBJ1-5	TGTGCCAGCTCACAGGGAGATCAGCCCCAGCATTTT	CASSQGDQPQHF
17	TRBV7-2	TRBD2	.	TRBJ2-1	TGTGCCAGCAGCATACGACTAGCGGGGCCTTCCTACAATGAGCAGTTCTTC	CASSIRLAGPSYNEQFF
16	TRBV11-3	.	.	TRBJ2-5	TGTGCCAGCAGCTTAGGTGGGGGCCGGGGTGTTGAGACCCAGTACTTC	CASSLGGGRGVETQYF
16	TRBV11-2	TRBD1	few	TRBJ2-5	TGTGCCAGCAGCTTTATGCCCGGGACAGGGGGAGAGACCCAGTACTTC	CASSFMPGTGGETQYF
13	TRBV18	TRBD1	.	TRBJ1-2	TGTGCCAGCTCACCGGGACAGGGTGGTGGCTACACCTTC	CASSPGQGGGYTF
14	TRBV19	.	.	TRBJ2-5	TGTGCCAGTAGTATAGCCCAGGGATCAGAGACCCAGTACTTC	CASSIAQGSETQYF
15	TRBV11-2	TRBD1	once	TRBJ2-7	TGTGCCAGCAGCTTAGCAGGGACAGGAGTCCACGAGCAGTACTTC	CASSLAGTGVHEQYF
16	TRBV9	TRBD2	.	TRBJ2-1	TGTGCCAGCAGCGCGTTAGCGGGGGGGCCCTACAATGAGCAGTTCTTC	CASSALAGGPYNEQFF
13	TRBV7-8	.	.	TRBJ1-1	TGTGCCAGCAGCTCCGACAGGTTCACTGAAGCTTTCTTT	CASSSDRFTEAFF
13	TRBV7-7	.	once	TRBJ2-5	TGTGCTAGCGGACGGGGGTTCCAAGAGACCCAGTACTTC	CASGRGFQETQYF
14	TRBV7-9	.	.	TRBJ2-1	TGTGCCAGCGGTGGAGGTCTGCAGTACAATGAGCAGTTCTTC	CASGGGLQYNEQFF
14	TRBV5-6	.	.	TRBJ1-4	TGTGCCAGCACCCTAGAGGGTTTCAGTGAAAAACTGTTTTTT	CASTLEGFSEKLFF